The 20 T cell receptor beta chains reported below all come from one sample, sequenced in a study of T cell repertoires in cytomegalovirus infection. Each CDR3 protein is one row after TCRdb ran MiXCR on the reads. The table records roughly 200,000 distinct CDR3 sequences, about 15% of them present only once. Sequencing was done on a sample of CD8+ T cells from PBMCs. The receptor set was obtained from a human donor in good health (CMV status not recorded). Some clones in this sample may be carry-over from other donors' samples.

This clonotype came up a few times. The V gene is TRBV7-9, the J gene TRBJ1-2, with D possibly matching TRBD1 (5 bases). Germline CDR1 is SEHNR and CDR2 is FQNEAQ (reference sequence). CDR3 length: 12 residues. V lost 3 bases, J lost 7 bases, and 9 bases lay in between. The CDR3 DNA sequence: TGTGCCAGCAGCTTCCAGGGCCGTGGCTACACCTTC. Translation gives CASSFQGRGYTF. Full variable domain (remainder filled in from reference TRBV7-9 and TRBJ1-2): DTGVSQNPRHKITKRGQNVTFRCDPISEHNRLYWYRQTLGQGPEFLTYFQNEAQLEKSRLLSDRFSAERPKGSFSTLEIQRTEQGDSAMYLCASSFQGRGYTFGSGTRLTVV.

This clonotype was seen more than once but under ten times. The chain carries TRBV4-1 and TRBJ2-7, with 10 bases matching TRBD2. The CDR3 runs 15 residues. Germline lookup yields CDR1 MGHRA and CDR2 YSYEKL. J was trimmed by 2 bases and V by 6 bases; bases with no gene match: 7. The CDR3 DNA reads as TGCGCCAGCAGTCCGGATAGCGGGGGGCCCTACGAGCAGTACTTC. Its protein product is CASSPDSGGPYEQYF.

This clonotype was observed a handful of times. The chain carries TRBV7-8 and TRBJ2-7, with D unclear. This CDR3 region has 14 residues. V was clipped by 5 bases and J by 2 bases, with 13 bases between them. Per germline, CDR1 SGHVS and CDR2 FQNEAQ. The CDR3 reads CASSEIGITYEQYF. The DNA for the CDR3 is TGTGCCAGCAGCGAGATAGGGATAACCTACGAGCAGTACTTC.

The chain uses TRBV4-3 and TRBJ2-7; 10 bases match TRBD1. The CDR3 sequence is 16 residues long. Germline loops: CDR1 LGHNA, CDR2 YSLEER. J lost 3 bases, V lost 1 base, and 6 bases had no gene match. The CDR3 here is CASSQGTGTGVYEQYF. For the CDR3, the DNA is TGCGCCAGCAGCCAAGGGACCGGGACAGGGGTCTACGAGCAGTACTTC.

Only a few counts were recorded for this clonotype. The chain joins TRBV7-3 to TRBJ2-1; the D gene is possibly TRBD2 (6 bases). With 1 base removed from V and 8 bases from J, the gap between germline ends came to 12 bases. Germline CDR1 and CDR2: SGHTA and FQGTGA. The CDR3 covers 14 residues. The CDR3 spells CASSLNGGLYEQFF. Here the CDR3 DNA reads TGTGCCAGCAGCTTAAACGGAGGGCTTTATGAGCAGTTCTTC.

The sample holds a few counts of this clonotype. The V gene is TRBV7-9, the J gene TRBJ1-5; D gene uncertain. There are 16 residues in the CDR3. V was clipped by 4 bases and J by 3 bases, with 16 bases between them. CDR1 is SEHNR, CDR2 FQNEAQ, per germline (reference sequence). DNA for the CDR3: TGTGCCAGCAGCTCAGCAAGCAGACCAGACAATCAGCCCCAGCATTTT. Protein product: CASSSASRPDNQPQHF.

The chain combines TRBV14 with TRBJ2-7; either TRBD1 or TRBD2 may supply D (6 bases each). The V gene's germline CDR1 is SGHDN and CDR2 FVKESK. V was trimmed by 1 base and J by 5 bases, leaving 18 bases between them. This CDR3 contains 16 residues. This CDR3 reads CASSQVFGPGADEQYF. The CDR3 DNA sequence: TGTGCCAGCAGCCAAGTCTTTGGGCCGGGGGCCGACGAGCAGTACTTC.

This clonotype has only a few counts. This chain joins TRBV3-1 and TRBJ2-3; 7 bases fit TRBD1. Germline V gene lookup returns CDR1 LGHDT and CDR2 YNNKEL (reference sequence). V shed 6 bases and J 3 bases; nucleotides not matched to a gene: 15. This CDR3 spans 17 amino acids. The DNA of the CDR3 is TGTGCCAGCAGGAGGACAGGAGGTGAACTGGGGACAGATACGCAGTATTTT. It yields the protein CASRRTGGELGTDTQYF.

This clonotype appeared a few times. V usage is TRBV9 and J usage is TRBJ1-4, with no clear D. Between the trimmed V and J ends, which lost 0 bases and 4 bases, there was a span of 10 bases. Per the germline V gene, CDR1 is SGDLS and CDR2 is YYNGEE. The CDR3 runs 15 residues. CDR3 DNA: TGTGCCAGCAGCGTAGGGGCAGGCCTTAATGAAAAACTGTTTTTT. Translation: CASSVGAGLNEKLFF.

This clonotype has a handful of counts. This chain uses TRBV6-2 or TRBV6-3 with TRBJ2-2, with TRBD2 as a possible D gene (5 bases). CDR1 is MNHEY and CDR2 is SVGEGT in the germline V gene. V was cut by 11 bases and J by 2 bases, with 12 bases left in between. There are 13 residues in the CDR3. In DNA form, the CDR3 reads TGTGCCCTCGGAGGCGGTAACACCGGGGAGCTGTTTTTT. This sequence encodes CALGGGNTGELFF.

Many counts were recorded for this clonotype. V gene TRBV7-2 combines with J gene TRBJ2-1, with D possibly TRBD2 on 6 matching bases. The V gene lost 7 bases and the J gene lost 4 bases, with 17 bases spanning the gap. This CDR3 is built from 15 residues. Germline V gene lookup returns CDR1 SGHTA and CDR2 FQGNSA. CDR3: CASTLELAIYNEQFF. CDR3 sequence (DNA): TGTGCCAGCACCCTCGAGCTAGCGATATACAATGAGCAGTTCTTC.

The chain recombines TRBV7-9 with TRBJ1-1; D is perhaps TRBD1 (5 bases). Germline assignment: CDR1 SEHNR and CDR2 FQNEAQ (reference sequence). V was clipped by 0 bases and J by 5 bases, with 10 bases between them. This CDR3 spans 14 amino acids. Written as DNA, the CDR3 is TGTGCCAGCAGCTTAGCTCTTGGGGGAACTGAAGCTTTCTTT. Translated: CASSLALGGTEAFF.

The chain combines TRBV7-9 with TRBJ2-7; 7 nucleotides line up with TRBD1. Germline V gives CDR1 SEHNR, CDR2 FQNEAQ (reference sequence). V dropped 1 base and J dropped 3; count of bases not matched to a gene: 6. The CDR3 has 15 amino acids. CDR3 loop: CASSLGGQALYEQYF. For the CDR3, the DNA is TGTGCCAGCAGCTTAGGAGGACAGGCGCTCTACGAGCAGTACTTC.

The rearrangement uses TRBV6-1 and TRBJ1-1, with 10 bases that match TRBD1. The CDR3 runs 16 residues. Germline loops: CDR1 MNHNS, CDR2 SASEGT. Losses at the gene ends were 6 bases for V and 0 bases for J; bases not matched to a gene: 7. DNA of the CDR3: TGTGCCAGCAGACCTGGGACAGGGGAAATGAACACTGAAGCTTTCTTT. This gives the protein CASRPGTGEMNTEAFF.

In this sample, this clonotype turned up a few times. V and J are TRBV5-6 and TRBJ1-1; a weak D match, TRBD1 (5 bases). Trimming took 4 bases from V and 4 from J, leaving 14 bases between them. The CDR3 covers 14 residues. CDR1 and CDR2 from the germline V gene are SGHDT and YYEEEE. The CDR3 is CASSQPHGGTEAFF. CDR3 sequence (DNA): TGTGCCAGCAGCCAACCCCATGGGGGCACTGAAGCTTTCTTT.

The chain combines TRBV19 with TRBJ1-5; D uncertain. The CDR3 has 12 amino acids. V shed 7 bases and J shed 4 bases, with 8 bases lying between them. Germline CDR1 LNHDA, CDR2 SQIVND (reference sequence). CDR3 bases: TGTGCCAGTATGCCACCTAATCAGCCCCAGCATTTT. Translated: CASMPPNQPQHF.

This chain uses TRBV4-1 with TRBJ2-7; 8 bases match TRBD1. The CDR3 contains 18 residues. J was trimmed by 3 bases and V by 0 bases; bases with no gene match: 13. Germline CDR1 and CDR2: MGHRA and YSYEKL. The CDR3 DNA reads TGCGCCAGCAGCCAAGATGCCCTGGACAGGGCTTACCACTACGAGCAGTACTTC. Protein product: CASSQDALDRAYHYEQYF.

The sample holds a few counts of this clonotype. V and J are TRBV4-2 and TRBJ1-3, with 7 bases identical to TRBD1. This CDR3 spans 18 amino acids. CDR1 and CDR2 from the germline V gene are LGHNA and YNFKEQ. V lost 0 bases to trimming and J lost 0 bases; unmatched junction nucleotides: 8. The CDR3 DNA sequence: TGTGCCAGCAGCCAAGATGGGACAGTTCTCCACTCTGGAAACACCATATATTTT. This translates into CASSQDGTVLHSGNTIYF.

This clonotype came up a few times. J is TRBJ1-2 and V is TRBV10-3; D is undetermined. This CDR3 has 16 residues. Deletions cut 3 bases from V and 1 base from J, with 15 bases between. In germline, CDR1 is ENHRY, CDR2 SYGVKD. The CDR3 DNA reads TGTGCCATCAGTGACAACATGGCACAAAATAACTATGGCTACACCTTC. Translation: CAISDNMAQNNYGYTF.

This clonotype was seen more than once but under ten times. V and J are TRBV9 and TRBJ1-4, with TRBD1 matching over 7 bases. The V gene's germline CDR1 is SGDLS and CDR2 YYNGEE. J was trimmed by 4 bases and V by 0 bases; bases with no gene match: 6. This CDR3 comprises 16 residues. The CDR3 sequence is CASSVGQGQRNEKLFF. The CDR3 DNA sequence: TGTGCCAGCAGCGTAGGGCAGGGACAGCGTAATGAAAAACTGTTTTTT.